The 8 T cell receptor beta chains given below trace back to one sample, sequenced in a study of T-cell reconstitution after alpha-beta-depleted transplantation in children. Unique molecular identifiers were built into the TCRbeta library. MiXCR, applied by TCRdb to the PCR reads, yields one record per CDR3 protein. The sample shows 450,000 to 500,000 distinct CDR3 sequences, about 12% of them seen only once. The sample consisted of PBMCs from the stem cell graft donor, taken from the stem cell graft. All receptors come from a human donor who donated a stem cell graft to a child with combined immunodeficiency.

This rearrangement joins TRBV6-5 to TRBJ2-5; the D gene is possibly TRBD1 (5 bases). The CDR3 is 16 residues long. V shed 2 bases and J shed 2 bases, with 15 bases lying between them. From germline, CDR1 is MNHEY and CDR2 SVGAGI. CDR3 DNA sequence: TGTGCCAGCAGTTACCGTGGACAATTAGGGCAAGAGACCCAGTACTTC. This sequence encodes CASSYRGQLGQETQYF.

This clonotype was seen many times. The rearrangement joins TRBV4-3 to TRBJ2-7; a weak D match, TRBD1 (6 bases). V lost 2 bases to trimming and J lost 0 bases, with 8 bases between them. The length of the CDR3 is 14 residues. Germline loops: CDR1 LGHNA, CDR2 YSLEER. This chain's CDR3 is CASSQTGISYEQYF. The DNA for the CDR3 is TGCGCCAGCAGCCAAACAGGGATCTCCTACGAGCAGTACTTC.

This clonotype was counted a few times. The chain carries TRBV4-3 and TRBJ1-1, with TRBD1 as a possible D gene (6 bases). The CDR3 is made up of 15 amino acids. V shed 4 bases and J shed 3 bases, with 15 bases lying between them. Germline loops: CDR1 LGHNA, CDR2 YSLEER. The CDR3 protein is CASSLEGGVYTEAFF. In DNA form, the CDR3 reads TGCGCCAGCAGCCTCGAGGGGGGGGTTTACACTGAAGCTTTCTTT.

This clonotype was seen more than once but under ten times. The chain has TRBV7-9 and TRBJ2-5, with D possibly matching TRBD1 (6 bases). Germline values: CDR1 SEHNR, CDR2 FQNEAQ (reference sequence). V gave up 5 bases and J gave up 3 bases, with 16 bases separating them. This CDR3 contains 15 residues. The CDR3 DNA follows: TGTGCCAGCAGCCCAACAGGGACCATCGAAGAGACCCAGTACTTC. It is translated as CASSPTGTIEETQYF.

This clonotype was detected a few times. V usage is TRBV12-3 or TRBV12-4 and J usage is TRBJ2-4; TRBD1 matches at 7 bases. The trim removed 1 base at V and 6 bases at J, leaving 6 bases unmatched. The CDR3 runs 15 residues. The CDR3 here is CASSLGRGSGNIQYF. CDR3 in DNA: TGTGCCAGCAGTTTAGGCAGGGGGTCGGGAAACATTCAGTACTTC.

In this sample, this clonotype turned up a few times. The chain's CDR3 is CASSSPPGQGGTGELFF. CDR3 bases: TGTGCCAGCAGCTCCCCTCCGGGACAGGGAGGCACCGGGGAGCTGTTTTTT. The gene calls are TRBV11-2 and TRBJ2-2, with 9 bases aligning to TRBD1. Germline V lookup: CDR1 SGHAT, CDR2 FQNNGV. The CDR3 is 17 residues long. The junction had 10 bases not matched to a gene; V was cut back by 4 bases and J by 4 bases.

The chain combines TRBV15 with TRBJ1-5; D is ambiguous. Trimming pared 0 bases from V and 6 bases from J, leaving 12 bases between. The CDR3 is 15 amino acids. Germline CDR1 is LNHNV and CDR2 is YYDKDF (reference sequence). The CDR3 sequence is CATSRDLGVAQPQHF. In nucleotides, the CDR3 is TGTGCCACCAGCAGAGATCTCGGGGTGGCTCAGCCCCAGCATTTT.

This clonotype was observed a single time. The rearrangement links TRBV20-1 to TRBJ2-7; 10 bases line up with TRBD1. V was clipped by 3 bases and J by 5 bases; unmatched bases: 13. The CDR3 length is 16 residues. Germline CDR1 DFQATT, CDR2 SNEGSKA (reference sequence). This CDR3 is CSARAPGGTGVHEQYF. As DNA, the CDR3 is TGCAGTGCTAGGGCTCCGGGGGGGACAGGGGTTCACGAGCAGTACTTC.